The sequence of this T cell receptor (beta chain) was determined in a study of blood T cell repertoires in COVID-19. In the study overall: Sample material is recorded as cDNA or gDNA derived from T cells, B-cell-depleted T cells, or PBMCs.

In the original workflow: Scientists estimated how many nucleated cells there were by amplifying reference gene primers. The assay was immunoSEQ multiplex PCR, and TCRdb's table has in-frame clones only and misses some. For V, J and clone size, that table is used; D and trimming come from the DNA. The sample records approximately 300,000 clones, approximately 89% being singletons. Trimming shortened V by 2 bases and J by 4 bases, and 11 bases separated the two germline ends. This CDR3 spans 14 amino acids. The germline V gene has CDR1 MGHDK and CDR2 SYGVNS. The Seattle patients joined while their infection was active and were tracked longitudinally afterward.

The specimen was peripheral blood. This rearrangement joins TRBV25-1 to TRBJ1-1; D perhaps matches TRBD1 (6 bases). The origin of this receptor is a woman under 40 with COVID-19, enrolled during active disease. The CDR3 here is CASSERGGRTEAFF. The CDR3 DNA reads TGTGCCAGCAGTGAAAGGGGGGGTCGCACTGAAGCTTTCTTT.